This entry features one T cell receptor beta chain sequence. Its antigen remains unidentified. The data were obtained in a study of cytomegalovirus exposure and HLA in healthy donors. General study findings and limits: It was reported that the classifier diagnosed cytomegalovirus status with high specificity and sensitivity in both the original and validation cohorts.

With 60 Vbeta and 13 Jbeta primers, the PCR was carried out. Only in-frame clones appear in the TCRdb table, and some are missing; sequencing was by immunoSEQ multiplex PCR. The table includes over 200,000 clones, approximately 82% detected once. Sample: PBMCs. The clonotype was recovered from a woman in her thirties or forties in good health and CMV-seronegative.

The CDR3 sequence is CASVWGQSTLYEQFF. The CDR3, as DNA: TGTGCCAGCGTCTGGGGGCAGTCGACCCTCTATGAGCAGTTCTTC. This chain uses TRBV5-5 with TRBJ2-1, with D perhaps TRBD1 (6 bases). V was pared by 7 bases and J by 8 bases, with 22 bases between. Germline lookup yields CDR1 SGHKS and CDR2 YYEKEE (reference sequence). This CDR3 comprises 15 residues. Full variable domain (missing parts from reference TRBV5-5 and TRBJ2-1): DAGVTQSPTHLIKTRGQQVTLRCSPISGHKSVSWYQQVLGQGPQFIFQYYEKEERGRGNFPDRFSARQFPNYSSELNVNALLLGDSALYLCASVWGQSTLYEQFFGPGTRLTVL.